The TCR beta chain under discussion was sequenced for a study of T-cell memory formation after mild COVID-19. Turning to the study itself: In these data, TCR clusters were largely donor specific. Whole-study findings and limits: From day 15 to 85, contracting clones were balanced between CD4 and CD8, whereas later expanders leaned toward CD4+. A subset of responding clones appeared in pre-infection memory, suggesting cross-reactive memory joined.

This clonotype appeared many times. Its antigen is unidentified. Germline V gene data show CDR1 as KGHSH and CDR2 as LQKENI. CDR3 length equals 15 residues. Trimming shortened V by 1 base and J by 0 bases, and 7 bases separated the two germline ends. TCRdb independently ran MiXCR on the 5' RACE reads; one entry per CDR3 protein. Among tens of thousands of distinct CDR3 sequences listed, about 6.1% were seen once. The chain couples TRBV18 to TRBJ2-1; a weak D match, TRBD2 (5 bases). The source is an adult who had mild COVID-19 (a few samples of this study predate the infection). Cell type and time point are not known. The sample taken for sequencing was PBMCs or a T cell subset sorted from them (not recorded which). Written as DNA, the CDR3 is TGTGCCAGCTCACCACGAGGGAGCTCCTACAATGAGCAGTTCTTC. Translated: CASSPRGSSYNEQFF.